This T cell receptor (beta chain) originates from a study of cytomegalovirus exposure and HLA in healthy donors. Unrecorded immune exposure was likely among donors, who were nominally healthy when sampled. Germline trimming cut 6 bases from V and 3 bases from J; bases unmatched to any gene: 10. Germline assignment: CDR1 LNHDA and CDR2 SQIVND (reference sequence). The CDR3 loop spans 15 amino acids. Turning to this clone: Its antigen is as yet unknown.

Study-level results: Cytomegalovirus association was assigned to over 150 TCR beta chains.

A multiplex PCR was run with 60 Vbeta primers and 13 Jbeta primers. The method was immunoSEQ multiplex PCR; TCRdb's version includes in-frame clones alone and lacks a portion of them. The table lists 150,000 to 200,000 clones, approximately 80% of them singletons. V is TRBV19 and J is TRBJ2-7; 8 nucleotides line up with TRBD2. The sequencing input was PBMCs. The sequence came from a man aged 18 to 29 in good health and CMV-seropositive. This chain's CDR3 is CASSGGLGLDYEQYF. The DNA for the CDR3 is TGTGCCAGTAGCGGTGGGCTGGGACTAGACTACGAGCAGTACTTC.